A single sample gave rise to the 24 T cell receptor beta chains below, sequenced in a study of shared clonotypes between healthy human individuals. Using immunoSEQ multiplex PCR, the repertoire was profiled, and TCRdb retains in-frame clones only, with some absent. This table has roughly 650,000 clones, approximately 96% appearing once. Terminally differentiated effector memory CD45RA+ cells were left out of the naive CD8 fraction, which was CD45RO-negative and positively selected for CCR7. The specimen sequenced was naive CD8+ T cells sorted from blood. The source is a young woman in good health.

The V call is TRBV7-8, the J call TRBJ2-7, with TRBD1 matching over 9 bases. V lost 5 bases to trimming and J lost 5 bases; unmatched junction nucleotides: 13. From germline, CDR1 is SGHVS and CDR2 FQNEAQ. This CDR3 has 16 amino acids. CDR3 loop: CASSPHRDRAFNEQYF. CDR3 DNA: TGTGCCAGCAGCCCCCACCGGGACAGGGCCTTCAACGAGCAGTACTTC. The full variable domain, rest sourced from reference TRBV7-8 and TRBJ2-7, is GAGVSQSPRYKVAKRGQDVALRCDPISGHVSLFWYQQALGQGPEFLTYFQNEAQLDKSGLPSDRFFAERPEGSVSTLKIQRTQQEDSAVYLCASSPHRDRAFNEQYFGPGTRLTVT.

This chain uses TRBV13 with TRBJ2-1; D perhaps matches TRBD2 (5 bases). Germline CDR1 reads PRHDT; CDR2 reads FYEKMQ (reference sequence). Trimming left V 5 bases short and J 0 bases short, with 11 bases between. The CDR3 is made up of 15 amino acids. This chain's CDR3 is CASSIRDFSYNEQFF. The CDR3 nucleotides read TGTGCCAGCAGCATCCGGGATTTCTCCTACAATGAGCAGTTCTTC.

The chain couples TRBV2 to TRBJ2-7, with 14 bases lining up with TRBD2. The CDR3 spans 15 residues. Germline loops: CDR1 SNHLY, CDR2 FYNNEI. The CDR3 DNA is TGTGCCAGCAGTGTCGGGGGCCCCTCGGGACTAGCGGGAGAAGTG. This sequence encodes CASSVGGPSGLAGEV.

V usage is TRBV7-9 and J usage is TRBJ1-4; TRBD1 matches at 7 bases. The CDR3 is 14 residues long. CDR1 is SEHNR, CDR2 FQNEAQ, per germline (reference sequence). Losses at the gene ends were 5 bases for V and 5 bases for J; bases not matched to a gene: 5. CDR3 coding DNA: TGTGCCAGCAGCGGCGGGACAGACAATGAAAAACTGTTTTTT. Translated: CASSGGTDNEKLFF.

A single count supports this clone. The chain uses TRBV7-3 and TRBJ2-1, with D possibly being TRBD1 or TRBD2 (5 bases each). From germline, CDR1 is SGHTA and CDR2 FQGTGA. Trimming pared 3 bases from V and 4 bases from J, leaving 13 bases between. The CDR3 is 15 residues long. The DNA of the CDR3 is TGTGCCAGCAGCTTGGGGCTAGCAGAGTACAATGAGCAGTTCTTC. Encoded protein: CASSLGLAEYNEQFF.

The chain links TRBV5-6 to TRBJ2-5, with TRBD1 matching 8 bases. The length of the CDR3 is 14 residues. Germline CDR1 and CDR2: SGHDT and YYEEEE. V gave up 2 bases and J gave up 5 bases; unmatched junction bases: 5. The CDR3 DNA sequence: TGTGCCAGCAGCTTCGCCGACAGGGGTGAGACCCAGTACTTC. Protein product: CASSFADRGETQYF.

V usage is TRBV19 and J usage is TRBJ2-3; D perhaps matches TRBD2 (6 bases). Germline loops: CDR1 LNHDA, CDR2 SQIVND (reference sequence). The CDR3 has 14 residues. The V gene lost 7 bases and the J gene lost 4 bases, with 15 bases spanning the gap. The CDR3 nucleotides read TGTGCCAGTATAGGTCGGCGGGATCCAGATACGCAGTATTTT. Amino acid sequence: CASIGRRDPDTQYF. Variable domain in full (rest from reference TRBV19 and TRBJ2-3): DGGITQSPKYLFRKEGQNVTLSCEQNLNHDAMYWYRQDPGQGLRLIYYSQIVNDFQKGDIAEGYSVSREKKESFPLTVTSAQKNPTAFYLCASIGRRDPDTQYFGPGTRLTVL.

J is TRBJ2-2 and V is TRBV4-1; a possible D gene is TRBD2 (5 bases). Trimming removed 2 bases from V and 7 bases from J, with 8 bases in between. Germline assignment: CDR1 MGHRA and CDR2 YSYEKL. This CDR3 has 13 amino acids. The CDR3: CASSQPSGGELFF. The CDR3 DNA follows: TGCGCCAGCAGCCAACCGAGCGGCGGGGAGCTGTTTTTT.

CDR3: CASSPDWSSYEQYF. The DNA for the CDR3 is TGTGCCAGCAGTCCCGACTGGAGCTCCTACGAGCAGTACTTC. The rearrangement links TRBV6-5 to TRBJ2-7; D not certain. Germline lookup yields CDR1 MNHEY and CDR2 SVGAGI. The CDR3 is made up of 14 amino acids. Trimming stripped 5 bases from V and 0 bases from J, with 11 bases between.

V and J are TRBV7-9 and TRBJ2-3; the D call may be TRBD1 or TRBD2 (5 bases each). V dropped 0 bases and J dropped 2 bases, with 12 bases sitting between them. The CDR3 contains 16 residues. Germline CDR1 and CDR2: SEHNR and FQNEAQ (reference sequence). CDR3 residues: CASSLAFGAHTDTQYF. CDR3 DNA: TGTGCCAGCAGCTTAGCGTTCGGGGCCCACACAGATACGCAGTATTTT. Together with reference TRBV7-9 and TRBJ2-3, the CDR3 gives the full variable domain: DTGVSQNPRHKITKRGQNVTFRCDPISEHNRLYWYRQTLGQGPEFLTYFQNEAQLEKSRLLSDRFSAERPKGSFSTLEIQRTEQGDSAMYLCASSLAFGAHTDTQYFGPGTRLTVL.

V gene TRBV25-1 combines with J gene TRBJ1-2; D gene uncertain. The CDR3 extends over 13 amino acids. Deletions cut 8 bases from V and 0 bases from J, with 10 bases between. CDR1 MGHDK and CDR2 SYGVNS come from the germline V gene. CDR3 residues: CASRAGSNYGYTF. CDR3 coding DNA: TGTGCCAGCCGGGCCGGCTCTAACTATGGCTACACCTTC.

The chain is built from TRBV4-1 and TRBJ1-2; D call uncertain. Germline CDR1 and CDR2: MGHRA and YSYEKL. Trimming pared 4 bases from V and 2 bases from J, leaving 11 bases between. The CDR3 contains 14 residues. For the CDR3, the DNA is TGCGCCAGCAGCCCTTTGGGAGGAAACTATGGCTACACCTTC. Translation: CASSPLGGNYGYTF.

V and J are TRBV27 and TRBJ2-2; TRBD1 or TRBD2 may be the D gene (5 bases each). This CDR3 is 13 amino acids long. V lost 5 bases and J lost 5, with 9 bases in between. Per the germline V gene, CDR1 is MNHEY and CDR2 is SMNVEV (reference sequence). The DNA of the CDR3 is TGTGCCAGCAGTGCTTGGGGGACCGGGGAGCTGTTTTTT. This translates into CASSAWGTGELFF.

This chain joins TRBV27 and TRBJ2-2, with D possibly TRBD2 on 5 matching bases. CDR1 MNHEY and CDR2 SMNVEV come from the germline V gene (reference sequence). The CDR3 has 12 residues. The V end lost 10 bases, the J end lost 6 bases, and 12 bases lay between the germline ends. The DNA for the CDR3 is TGTGCCACTTCGGACGGGGCCGGGGAGCTGTTTTTT. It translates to CATSDGAGELFF.

CDR3 region: CASSSGTVRNTGELFF. In DNA, the CDR3 is TGTGCCAGCAGCTCCGGGACAGTCAGGAACACCGGGGAGCTGTTTTTT. The chain couples TRBV7-9 to TRBJ2-2; 7 nucleotides agree with TRBD1. The germline V gene encodes CDR1 SEHNR and CDR2 FQNEAQ (reference sequence). The CDR3 extends over 16 amino acids. Trimming at V came to 4 bases and at J to 1 base, leaving 6 bases not matched to a gene.

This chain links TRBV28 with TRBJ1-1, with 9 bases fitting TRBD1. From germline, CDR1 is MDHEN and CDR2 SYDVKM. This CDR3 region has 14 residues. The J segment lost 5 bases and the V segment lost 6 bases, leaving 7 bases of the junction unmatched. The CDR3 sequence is CASRQPDRGTEAFF. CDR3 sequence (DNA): TGTGCCAGCAGACAACCGGACAGGGGAACTGAAGCTTTCTTT.

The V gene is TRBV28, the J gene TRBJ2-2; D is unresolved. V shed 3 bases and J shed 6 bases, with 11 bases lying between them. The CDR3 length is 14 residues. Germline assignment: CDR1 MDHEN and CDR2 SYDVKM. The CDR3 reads CASSLVGSSGELFF. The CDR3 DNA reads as TGTGCCAGCAGTTTGGTGGGATCTTCCGGGGAGCTGTTTTTT.

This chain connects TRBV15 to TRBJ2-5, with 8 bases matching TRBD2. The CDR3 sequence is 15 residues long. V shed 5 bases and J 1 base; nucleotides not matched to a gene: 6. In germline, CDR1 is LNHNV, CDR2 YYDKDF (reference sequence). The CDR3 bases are TGTGCCACCAGCTCCTTCACTAGCGGCCAAGAGACCCAGTACTTC. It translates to CATSSFTSGQETQYF.

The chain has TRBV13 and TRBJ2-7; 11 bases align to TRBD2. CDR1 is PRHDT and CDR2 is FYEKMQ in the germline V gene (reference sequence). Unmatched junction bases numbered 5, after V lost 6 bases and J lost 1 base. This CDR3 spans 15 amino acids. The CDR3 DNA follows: TGTGCCAGCAGAGAGGGGACTAGCGGATCCTACGAGCAGTACTTC. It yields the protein CASREGTSGSYEQYF.

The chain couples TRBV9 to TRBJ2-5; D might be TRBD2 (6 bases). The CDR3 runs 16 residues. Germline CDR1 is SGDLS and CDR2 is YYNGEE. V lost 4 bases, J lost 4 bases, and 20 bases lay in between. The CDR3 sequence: CASSPEGRGGAETQYF. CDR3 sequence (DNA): TGTGCCAGCAGCCCAGAGGGCCGGGGAGGCGCAGAGACCCAGTACTTC.

CDR3 region: CASSLAGSFYGYTF. The CDR3 DNA reads TGTGCCAGCAGCTTAGCCGGCAGCTTCTATGGCTACACCTTC. The V and J genes are TRBV7-9 and TRBJ1-2; D not certain. The CDR3 consists of 14 residues. Trimming left V 0 bases short and J 4 bases short, with 9 bases between. Looked up from germline, CDR1 is SEHNR and CDR2 is FQNEAQ (reference sequence).

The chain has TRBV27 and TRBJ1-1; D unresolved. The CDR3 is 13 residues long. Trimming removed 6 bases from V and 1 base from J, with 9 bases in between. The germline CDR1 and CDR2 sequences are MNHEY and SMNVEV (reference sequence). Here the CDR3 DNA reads TGTGCCAGCAGGGTTACTGGGAACACTGAAGCTTTCTTT. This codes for CASRVTGNTEAFF.

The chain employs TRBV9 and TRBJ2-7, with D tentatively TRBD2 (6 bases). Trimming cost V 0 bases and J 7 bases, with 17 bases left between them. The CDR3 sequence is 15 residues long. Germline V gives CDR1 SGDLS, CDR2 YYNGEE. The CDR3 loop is CASSVGGLGPGEQYF. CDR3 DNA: TGTGCCAGCAGCGTAGGGGGACTCGGTCCGGGGGAGCAGTACTTC.

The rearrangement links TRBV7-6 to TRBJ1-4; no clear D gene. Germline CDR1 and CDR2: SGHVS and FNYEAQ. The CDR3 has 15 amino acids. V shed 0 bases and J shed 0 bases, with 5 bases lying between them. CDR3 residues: CASSLAGTTNEKLFF. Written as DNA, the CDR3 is TGTGCCAGCAGCTTAGCGGGAACAACTAATGAAAAACTGTTTTTT.